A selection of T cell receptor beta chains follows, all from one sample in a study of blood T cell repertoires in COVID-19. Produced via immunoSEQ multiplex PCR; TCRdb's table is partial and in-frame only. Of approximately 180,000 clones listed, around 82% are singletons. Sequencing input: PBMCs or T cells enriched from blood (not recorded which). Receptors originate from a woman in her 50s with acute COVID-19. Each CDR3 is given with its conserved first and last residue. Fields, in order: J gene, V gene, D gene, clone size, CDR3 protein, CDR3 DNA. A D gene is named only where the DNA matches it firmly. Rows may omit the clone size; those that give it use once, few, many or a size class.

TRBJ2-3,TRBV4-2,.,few,CASSQGAWIDTQYF,TGTGCCAGCAGCCAAGGGGCCTGGATAGATACGCAGTATTTT
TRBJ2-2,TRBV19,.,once,CASISSQGIGELFF,TGTGCCAGTATATCGTCGCAGGGTATCGGGGAGCTGTTTTTT
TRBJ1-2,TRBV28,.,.,CASRRTPNNYGYTF,TGTGCCAGCAGAAGGACACCAAATAACTATGGCTACACCTTC
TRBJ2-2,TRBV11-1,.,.,CASSLGEVGELFF,TGTGCCAGCAGCTTGGGAGAGGTCGGGGAGCTGTTTTTT
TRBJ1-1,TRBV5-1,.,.,CASSLNAGRGTEAFF,TGCGCCAGCAGCTTGAATGCAGGGAGGGGCACTGAAGCTTTCTTT
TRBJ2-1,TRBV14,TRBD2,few,CASSQFLAGGSYNEQFF,TGTGCCAGCAGCCAGTTTCTAGCGGGGGGTTCCTACAATGAGCAGTTCTTC
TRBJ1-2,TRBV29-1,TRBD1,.,CSVNAVGQGGDGYTF,TGCAGCGTCAACGCCGTAGGACAGGGTGGGGATGGCTACACCTTC
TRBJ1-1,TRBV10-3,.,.,CAIKTVNTEAFF,TGTGCCATCAAAACAGTGAACACTGAAGCTTTCTTT
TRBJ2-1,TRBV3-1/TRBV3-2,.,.,CASSQGARRFNEQFF,TGTGCCAGCAGCCAAGGTGCGCGGCGATTCAATGAGCAGTTCTTC
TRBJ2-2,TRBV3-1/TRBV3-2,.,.,CASSQEVGLTGELFF,TGTGCCAGCAGCCAAGAGGTGGGGCTTACCGGGGAGCTGTTTTTT
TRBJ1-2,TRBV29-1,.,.,CSVGGGLTNYGYTF,TGCAGCGTGGGAGGAGGACTGACTAACTATGGCTACACCTTC
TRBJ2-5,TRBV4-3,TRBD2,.,CASSPSRGDQETQYF,TGCGCCAGCAGCCCAAGCCGGGGGGACCAAGAGACCCAGTACTTC
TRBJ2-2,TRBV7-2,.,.,CASSFGGGGVGELFF,TGTGCCAGCAGCTTCGGGGGCGGGGGCGTCGGGGAGCTGTTTTTT
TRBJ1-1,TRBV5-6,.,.,CASSSPGEAFF,TGTGCCAGCAGCTCACCGGGAGAAGCTTTCTTT
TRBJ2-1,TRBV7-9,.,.,CASSLVSGQGSSYNEQFF,TGTGCCAGCAGCTTAGTCTCAGGGCAGGGGAGCTCCTACAATGAGCAGTTCTTC
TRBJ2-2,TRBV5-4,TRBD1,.,CASSSPDRVPTGELFF,TGTGCCAGCAGCTCGCCGGACAGGGTGCCCACCGGGGAGCTGTTTTTT
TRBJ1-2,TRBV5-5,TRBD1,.,CASSPSGTGGYGYTF,TGTGCCAGCAGCCCTTCCGGGACAGGGGGATATGGCTACACCTTC
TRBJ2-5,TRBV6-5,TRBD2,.,CASSGGGQETQYF,TGTGCCAGCAGCGGGGGGGGCCAAGAGACCCAGTACTTC
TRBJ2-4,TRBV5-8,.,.,CASSLGVGMAKNIQYF,TGTGCCAGCAGCTTGGGAGTCGGGATGGCCAAAAACATTCAGTACTTC
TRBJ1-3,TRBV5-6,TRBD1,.,CASSGPDRLRYTIYF,TGTGCCAGCAGCGGGCCGGACAGGCTCCGTTACACCATATATTTT
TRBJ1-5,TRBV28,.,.,CASSFPTRARGKDQPQHF,TGTGCCAGCAGTTTTCCCACCCGGGCCCGAGGGAAGGATCAGCCCCAGCATTTT
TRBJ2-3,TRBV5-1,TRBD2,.,CASSPTSGGGNTQYF,TGCGCCAGCAGCCCGACTAGCGGGGGGGGGAATACGCAGTATTTT
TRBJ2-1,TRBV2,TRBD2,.,CASRKSLAGGPGDNEQFF,TGTGCCAGCAGGAAATCACTAGCGGGGGGGCCTGGGGACAATGAGCAGTTCTTC
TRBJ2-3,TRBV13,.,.,CASSLGTEADTQYF,TGTGCCAGCAGCTTAGGGACAGAGGCAGATACGCAGTATTTT
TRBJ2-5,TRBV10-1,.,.,CASSESLSGTQYF,TGCGCCAGCAGTGAGTCCCTTTCAGGGACCCAGTACTTC
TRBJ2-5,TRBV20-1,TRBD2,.,CSASGLAGETQYF,TGCAGTGCTAGTGGACTAGCAGGGGAGACCCAGTACTTC
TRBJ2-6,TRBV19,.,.,CASSIPYPGLSGANVLTF,TGTGCCAGTAGTATTCCGTACCCAGGGCTCTCTGGGGCCAACGTCCTGACTTTC
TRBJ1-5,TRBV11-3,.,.,CASSTPLAQHF,TGTGCCAGCAGCACCCCCCTAGCACAGCATTTT
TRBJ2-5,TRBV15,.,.,CATSRDPGQETQYF,TGTGCCACCAGCAGAGATCCCGGGCAAGAGACCCAGTACTTC
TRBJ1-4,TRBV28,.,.,CASAPGGYGTNEKLFF,TGTGCCAGCGCCCCCGGGGGTTACGGGACTAATGAAAAACTGTTTTTT
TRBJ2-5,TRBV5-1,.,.,CASSRTVRETQYF,TGCGCCAGCAGCCGGACAGTCCGAGAGACCCAGTACTTC
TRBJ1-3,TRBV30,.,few,CAWSVRGKLNSGNTIYF,TGTGCCTGGAGTGTACGGGGGAAACTCAACTCTGGAAACACCATATATTTT
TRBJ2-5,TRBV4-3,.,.,CASSQDWGVETQYF,TGCGCCAGCAGCCAAGATTGGGGCGTGGAGACCCAGTACTTC